This T cell receptor (beta chain) was sequenced in a study of blood T cell repertoires in COVID-19. CDR1 is KGHDR and CDR2 is SFDVKD in the germline V gene. The CDR3 consists of 17 residues. Deletions cut 2 bases from V and 4 bases from J, with 17 bases between. This clone was counted between two and nine times. The data were produced by immunoSEQ multiplex PCR, yet TCRdb's version contains in-frame clones alone and is incomplete. The data hold 150,000 or so clones, with 85% to 90% observed a single time. Material: peripheral blood. This receptor was taken from an older man with acute or convalescent COVID-19. The rearrangement joins TRBV24-1 to TRBJ2-1, with D possibly matching TRBD2 (5 bases). CDR3 DNA: TGTGCCACCAGTGATTCCCCAGGAGGCCCCAGATACAATGAGCAGTTCTTC. Residues: CATSDSPGGPRYNEQFF.